This TCR beta chain appears in the sequencing data of a study of neurological immune-mediated disorders. Study findings and constraints: The study found no CDR3 amino acid sequences shared by expanded clones across subjects, suggesting private repertoires in all groups.

A note on this clonotype: The antigen is not known. The conserved phenylalanine or tryptophan normally closing the CDR3 is absent here, so this likely arose from a read error.

As for the cDNA, it was generated by 5'RACE with 10-nucleotide random UMIs. Each CDR3 protein gets one entry after TCRdb re-called the 5' RACE reads with MiXCR. The table has 70,000 to 95,000 distinct CDR3 sequences, about 14% seen once; the top ten hold roughly 6.8%. This CDR3 is 13 amino acids long. Trimming cost V 8 bases and J 0 bases, with 8 bases left between them. Germline V gives CDR1 SNHLY, CDR2 FYNNEI. Sequenced material: PBMCs. This clonotype was sampled from a woman aged 50 to 60 in good health. The chain carries TRBV2 and TRBJ2-1; D call uncertain. CDR3 nucleotides: TGTGCCAGCGTCCCCTTCTCCTACAATGAGCAGTTCCTT. This gives the protein CASVPFSYNEQFL.